This TCR beta chain appears in the sequencing data of a study of cytotoxic CD8 clonotypes in ibrutinib-treated CLL. In the study overall: The cohort had about a dozen relapsed/refractory and around 15 treatment-naive patients, around 18 IGHV unmutated. Findings and caveats of the study: Baseline clonality was higher than in age-matched healthy donors and moved in step with circulating CD8+ T-cell counts.

Data came from immunoSEQ multiplex PCR; TCRdb stores just in-frame clones and leaves some out. The sample records 35,000 to 40,000 clones, about three quarters being singletons. The CDR3 is 15 amino acids. Germline loops: CDR1 MNHNS, CDR2 SASEGT. V was cut by 2 bases and J by 4 bases, with 14 bases left in between. To note about this clone: Its antigen remains unknown.

This specimen consisted of PBMCs, obtained at disease progression, from a patient treated with ibrutinib. The rearrangement uses TRBV6-1 and TRBJ1-1; D unclear. This receptor was obtained from a human donor with chronic lymphocytic leukemia. For the CDR3, the DNA is TGTGCCAGCAGTGAATGGGCGACGAGAGGCACTGAAGCTTTCTTT. This sequence encodes CASSEWATRGTEAFF.